This T cell receptor (beta chain) comes out of a study of cytomegalovirus exposure and HLA in healthy donors. As for the study in general: Early release data held tens of millions of unique TCRs from HLA-typed donors. Study-level results: Most likely, a cluster of highly shared sequence variants arose as a sequencing artifact. Listed as cytomegalovirus-associated were roughly 180 TCR beta chains. In a later analysis, most CMV-associated TCR beta chains appeared HLA-restricted.

The PCR made use of 60 Vbeta and 13 Jbeta primers. The method was immunoSEQ multiplex PCR; TCRdb's version includes in-frame clones alone and lacks a portion of them. In the table there are some 160,000 clones, more than 65% of which are singletons. Comments on this clone: Antigen specificity is unknown.

Germline loops: CDR1 SGHNT, CDR2 YENEEA. The CDR3 has 13 residues. V lost 1 base and J 5 bases, leaving 8 bases between the germline ends. The TCR comes from a woman in her forties or fifties in good health and CMV-seronegative. The chain employs TRBV11-3 and TRBJ1-1, with D possibly TRBD1 on 5 matching bases. Material for sequencing was PBMCs. This CDR3 is CASSLGAGTEAFF. Here the CDR3 DNA reads TGTGCCAGCAGCTTAGGCGCAGGGACTGAAGCTTTCTTT.